The rows below give T cell receptor beta chains drawn from one sample of a study of blood T cell repertoires in COVID-19. Sequencing was performed with immunoSEQ multiplex PCR; in TCRdb, only in-frame clones are kept and a portion is missing. Of 50,000 or so clones in the sample, roughly 77% are singletons; the top ten hold 15% to 20%. Material: peripheral blood. These receptors originate from a human donor with active or convalescent COVID-19. The donor label of this sample is uncertain. Both conserved end residues are part of each CDR3. A D gene is named only where the DNA matches it firmly. Only part of the rows carry a size: once, few, many, or a class if the clone is expanded.

TRBD1 TRBJ2-6 TRBV5-6 . TGTGCCAGCAGCCTAAACAGACAGGGTCGAGAGCCTGGGGCCAACGTCCTGACTTTC CASSLNRQGREPGANVLTF
. TRBJ1-1 TRBV7-8 . TGTGCCAGCAGCTTAGCGCGCTCAGGGGTAAGCACTGAAGCTTTCTTT CASSLARSGVSTEAFF
TRBD2 TRBJ2-1 TRBV3-1/TRBV3-2 . TGTGCCAGCAGCCAGAGCGGGAGGGCCAAAAATGAGCAGTTCTTC CASSQSGRAKNEQFF
TRBD1 TRBJ1-6 TRBV30 . TGTGCCTCGGGACAGACAAATTCACCCCTCCACTTT CASGQTNSPLHF
TRBD1 TRBJ2-7 TRBV11-2 . TGTGCCAGCAGCCGGCCCGACAGGGTGGGTATACCCTACGAGCAGTACTTC CASSRPDRVGIPYEQYF
. TRBJ2-1 TRBV5-1 . TGCGCCAGCAGCTCATTGATTAGCGGATCCTACAATGAGCAGTTCTTC CASSSLISGSYNEQFF
. TRBJ1-4 TRBV3-1/TRBV3-2 . TGTGCCAGCAGCCAAGGCAGGGTTGGGGAAAAACTGTTTTTT CASSQGRVGEKLFF
. TRBJ2-7 TRBV19 . TGTGCCAGTAGCACAGACGCCTACGAGCAGTACTTC CASSTDAYEQYF
TRBD1 TRBJ2-7 TRBV5-1 . TGCGCCAGCAGCTTGGCGGGACAGGGCAACGAGCAGTACTTC CASSLAGQGNEQYF
. TRBJ1-6 TRBV5-1 . TGCGCCAGCAGCCAGGAGGCCGAGAAGTTCAATTCACCCCTCCACTTT CASSQEAEKFNSPLHF
. TRBJ1-6 TRBV12-5 . TGTGCTAGTGGTGCCACAGGGAATTCACCCCTCCACTTT CASGATGNSPLHF
. TRBJ2-1 TRBV20-1 few TGCAGTGCTAGAGAGACAAATGAGCAGTTCTTC CSARETNEQFF
TRBD2 TRBJ2-5 TRBV30 . TGTGCCTGGAAGGGACTAGCGGGAGTTGAGACCCAGTACTTC CAWKGLAGVETQYF
TRBD1 TRBJ2-7 TRBV9 . TGTGCCAGCAGCGGGAGGACAGGGGGCATCTACGAGCAGTACTTC CASSGRTGGIYEQYF
TRBD2 TRBJ2-3 TRBV10-3 . TGTGCCATCAGTTGGGGACTAGGAAAAGATACGCAGTATTTT CAISWGLGKDTQYF
TRBD2 TRBJ2-3 TRBV5-5 once TGTGCCAGCAGCTTGGAATACTTTGGACTAGCGGCTTCCACAGATACGCAGTATTTT CASSLEYFGLAASTDTQYF